A single sample is the source of the 4 T cell receptor beta chains below, sequenced in a study of early T cells in non-severe SARS-CoV-2 infection. TCRdb re-called the 5' RACE reads through MiXCR, storing one row per CDR3 protein. The data contain around 89,000 distinct CDR3 sequences, approximately 14% of them singletons. The sample consisted of whole blood. Receptor source: an adult who was a healthcare worker with PCR-confirmed SARS-CoV-2 infection or an uninfected control (not recorded which).

The chain joins TRBV2 to TRBJ1-6, with D tentatively TRBD1 (5 bases). The germline V gene encodes CDR1 SNHLY and CDR2 FYNNEI. V gave up 2 bases and J gave up 6 bases, with 20 bases separating them. CDR3 length: 18 amino acids. The CDR3 sequence is CASSELRQGGMGNSPLHF. CDR3 DNA sequence: TGTGCCAGCAGTGAATTGAGGCAGGGCGGAATGGGTAATTCACCCCTCCACTTT.

In its sample, this clonotype was seen a few times. The V call is TRBV7-9, the J call TRBJ2-3; no definite D call. There are 13 residues in the CDR3. V dropped 5 bases and J dropped 4 bases, with 10 bases sitting between them. CDR1 and CDR2 (germline): SEHNR, FQNEAQ (reference sequence). The CDR3 sequence: CASSRSAPDTQYF. For the CDR3, the DNA is TGTGCCAGCAGCCGAAGCGCACCAGATACGCAGTATTTT.

This clonotype was observed at least ten times. The V gene is TRBV20-1, the J gene TRBJ2-5; TRBD2 matches 8 bases. V shed 0 bases and J 3 bases; nucleotides not matched to a gene: 21. The germline CDR1 and CDR2 sequences are DFQATT and SNEGSKA (reference sequence). This CDR3 is 20 amino acids long. CDR3 sequence: CSAREDVPGGPIYLEETQYF. CDR3 in DNA: TGCAGTGCTAGAGAAGATGTCCCGGGGGGGCCGATCTATTTAGAAGAGACCCAGTACTTC.

DNA for the CDR3: TGCGCCAGCAGCCAAGTTACTAGCGGGGGCACAGATACGCAGTATTTT. Translated, it gives CASSQVTSGGTDTQYF. The chain is built from TRBV4-1 and TRBJ2-3; 10 positions agree with TRBD2. The V gene's germline CDR1 is MGHRA and CDR2 YSYEKL. This CDR3 is built from 16 residues. V lost 1 base, J lost 1 base, and 2 bases stayed unmatched.